The 16 T cell receptor beta chains presented below share a single source sample, sequenced in a study of blood T cell repertoires in COVID-19. The assay was immunoSEQ multiplex PCR, and TCRdb's table has in-frame clones only and misses some. The data show 190,000 or so clones, about 82% seen once. The specimen was peripheral blood. All receptors derive from a man aged 60 to 69 with COVID-19, enrolled during active disease.

This clone was counted a single time. The V call is TRBV5-2, the J call TRBJ2-6; whether TRBD2, the table's D call, matches the DNA was not checked. TRBV5-2 is classified as a pseudogene. The CDR3 consists of 17 residues. DNA of the CDR3: TGTGCCAGCAATGGACCGGGAGAACAAAGTCGGGCCAACGTCCTGACTTTC. The encoded protein is CASNGPGEQSRANVLTF.

The CDR3 bases are TGTGCCAGCAGCCAAGAAAAGGGGCGTTACACTGAAGCTTTCTTT. It specifies CASSQEKGRYTEAFF. This chain joins TRBV4-2 and TRBJ1-1, with D possibly TRBD1 on 5 matching bases. CDR1 is LGHNA and CDR2 is YNFKEQ in the germline V gene. V was clipped by 0 bases and J by 3 bases, with 11 bases between them. The CDR3 runs 15 residues.

The V call is TRBV5-1, the J call TRBJ2-3; D is ambiguous. Germline V gene data show CDR1 as SGHRS and CDR2 as YFSETQ. This CDR3 comprises 13 residues. V gave up 2 bases and J gave up 0 bases, with 4 bases separating them. The CDR3 coding sequence is TGCGCCAGCAGCTTCTTTAGCACAGATACGCAGTATTTT. Amino acids: CASSFFSTDTQYF.

This chain joins TRBV27 and TRBJ1-6; 8 nucleotides agree with TRBD1. Trimming removed 6 bases from V and 7 bases from J; junction bases left unmatched: 5. Germline CDR1 reads MNHEY; CDR2 reads SMNVEV (reference sequence). This CDR3 is 14 amino acids long. CDR3 in DNA: TGTGCCAGCAGCATTAGACAGGGGAATTCACCCCTCCACTTT. Protein sequence: CASSIRQGNSPLHF.

The genes are TRBV7-9 and TRBJ2-1; weak D call: TRBD2 (7 bases). V lost 5 bases and J lost 4, with 21 bases in between. The germline CDR1 and CDR2 sequences are SEHNR and FQNEAQ (reference sequence). The length of the CDR3 is 17 residues. The CDR3 region has the DNA TGTGCCAGCAGCCGTTGGGGGGGCTCAGTCACATACAATGAGCAGTTCTTC. It codes for CASSRWGGSVTYNEQFF.

The V and J genes are TRBV7-9 and TRBJ1-4; D call uncertain. Germline V gene sequence: CDR1 SEHNR, CDR2 FQNEAQ (reference sequence). The CDR3 contains 14 residues. Between the trimmed V and J ends, which lost 5 bases and 8 bases, there was a span of 15 bases. CDR3 in amino acids: CASSLRSRGEKLFF. In nucleotides, the CDR3 is TGTGCCAGCAGCCTCCGGTCTCGGGGAGAAAAACTGTTTTTT.

In this sample, this clone turned up once. The V call is TRBV5-1, the J call TRBJ1-3; no clear D gene. Trimming removed 0 bases from V and 3 bases from J, with 10 bases in between. This CDR3 has 15 amino acids. Germline-derived CDR1 and CDR2 are SGHRS and YFSETQ. The CDR3 bases are TGCGCCAGCAGCTTGGGCTATCGGGTTGGAAACACCATATATTTT. Translation: CASSLGYRVGNTIYF. Based on the CDR3 plus reference TRBV5-1 and TRBJ1-3, the full variable domain is KAGVTQTPRYLIKTRGQQVTLSCSPISGHRSVSWYQQTPGQGLQFLFEYFSETQRNKGNFPGRFSGRQFSNSRSEMNVSTLELGDSALYLCASSLGYRVGNTIYFGEGSWLTVV.

This clone showed up just a few times. CDR3 sequence reads: CASSIRPGGRRGPGEKLFF. The CDR3 region has the DNA TGTGCCAGTAGTATACGTCCAGGAGGGCGGAGGGGGCCGGGTGAAAAACTGTTTTTT. V is TRBV19 and J is TRBJ1-4, with 7 bases that match TRBD1. Germline loops: CDR1 LNHDA, CDR2 SQIVND (reference sequence). The V segment lost 2 bases and the J segment 7 bases; nucleotides outside the gene matches: 19. The CDR3 sequence is 19 residues long.

This rearrangement joins TRBV14 to TRBJ2-1; 7 bases agree with TRBD1. The germline CDR1 and CDR2 sequences are SGHDN and FVKESK. Trimming took 4 bases from V and 9 from J; bases not matched to a gene: 12. This CDR3 has 15 residues. CDR3 amino acids: CASSRYRGQRIEQFF. The CDR3 DNA is TGTGCCAGCAGCCGATATAGGGGACAGCGGATTGAGCAGTTCTTC.

The chain recombines TRBV28 with TRBJ1-5; D is ambiguous. Per germline, CDR1 MDHEN and CDR2 SYDVKM. V lost 3 bases and J lost 6, with 12 bases in between. The CDR3 consists of 14 residues. The CDR3, as DNA: TGTGCCAGCAGTTTGGACGGGGTTGGTCAGCCCCAGCATTTT. Encoded protein: CASSLDGVGQPQHF. The variable domain in full, with the rest retrieved from reference TRBV28 and TRBJ1-5, is DVKVTQSSRYLVKRTGEKVFLECVQDMDHENMFWYRQDPGLGLRLIYFSYDVKMKEKGDIPEGYSVSREKKERFSLILESASTNQTSMYLCASSLDGVGQPQHFGDGTRLSIL.

The chain has TRBV6-2 or TRBV6-3 and TRBJ1-5; D not resolved. The CDR3 runs 13 residues. The V and J ends lost 6 bases and 4 bases respectively, with 10 bases between them. Germline CDR1 reads MNHEY; CDR2 reads SVGEGT. The CDR3 sequence: CASSLPGNQPQHF. In nucleotides, the CDR3 is TGTGCCAGCAGCCTCCCGGGGAATCAGCCCCAGCATTTT.

About this clone itself: Compared with germline, one end of the junction differs, possibly owing to a read error. The chain is built from TRBV6-5 and TRBJ1-2; a weak D match, TRBD1 (5 bases). The germline CDR1 and CDR2 sequences are MNHEY and SVGAGI. This CDR3 has 15 residues. The DNA for the CDR3 is TGTGCCAGCAGGAATCGGGGGGAAACTAATTATGGCTACACCTTC. Protein sequence: CASRNRGETNYGYTF.

This clone occurred a few times. This sequence joins TRBV5-1 and TRBJ1-1, with TRBD1 identical over 12 bases. V lost 5 bases, J lost 1 base, and 15 bases stayed unmatched. The length of the CDR3 is 19 residues. CDR1 and CDR2 from the germline V gene are SGHRS and YFSETQ. The CDR3 sequence: CASSLGLGQGASWNTEAFF. Here the CDR3 DNA reads TGCGCCAGCAGTCTTGGTTTGGGACAGGGGGCATCTTGGAACACTGAAGCTTTCTTT.

The V gene is TRBV3-1 (or the pseudogene TRBV3-2), the J gene TRBJ1-3; D not resolved. In germline, CDR1 is LGHDT, CDR2 YNNKEL (reference sequence). The CDR3 runs to 14 residues. V lost 4 bases to trimming and J lost 1 base, with 8 bases between them. The CDR3 DNA reads TGTGCCAGCAGCCCGTACGGTTCTGGAAACACCATATATTTT. Protein: CASSPYGSGNTIYF.

The V gene is TRBV4-3, the J gene TRBJ1-4; D uncertain. CDR3 length equals 15 residues. Trimming took 1 base from V and 0 from J, leaving 6 bases between them. Per germline, CDR1 LGHNA and CDR2 YSLEER. This chain's CDR3 is CASSQGPATNEKLFF. CDR3 nucleotide sequence: TGCGCCAGCAGCCAAGGGCCTGCAACTAATGAAAAACTGTTTTTT.

Remarks on this clone: Other DNA sequences in this specimen translate into the identical CDR3. The chain carries TRBV5-1 and TRBJ2-6; perhaps TRBD1 as D (5 bases). Germline values: CDR1 SGHRS, CDR2 YFSETQ. The CDR3 length is 15 residues. V was clipped by 2 bases and J by 0 bases, with 6 bases between them. CDR3 sequence reads: CASSLQVSGANVLTF. The CDR3 DNA follows: TGCGCCAGCAGCTTACAGGTCTCTGGGGCCAACGTCCTGACTTTC.